The present T cell receptor beta chain was sequenced within a study of regulatory T cells in long-lasting Graves disease. Noted time point: newly diagnosed GD, antithyroid drugs for less than 3 months. Making the TCR library involved RNA that had been extracted from PBMCs. The CDR3 runs 13 residues. V was cut by 6 bases and J by 1 base, with 9 bases left in between. Germline CDR1 and CDR2: LNHDA and SQIVND (reference sequence). To make TCR beta libraries, researchers used iRepertoire HTBI primers and Arm-PCR of CDR3 regions. TCRdb itself ran the multiplex PCR reads through MiXCR, one entry per CDR3 protein. The data contain under 250,000 distinct CDR3 sequences, roughly 20% of them singletons. This clonotype was detected ten times or more. Its antigen is unknown. General study findings and limits: Persistent Graves' patients showed less TCR diversity than newly diagnosed ones. Favored usage of TRBV28, TRBJ1-2 and TRBJ2-5 was recorded in persistent disease.

These data were also reused for a study on T cells in Graves' hyperthyroidism and ophthalmopathy. That report adds: Clinical symptoms, serum thyroxine and TRAb, thyroid ultrasound and orbital computed tomography together formed the diagnostic basis. From stable hyperthyroidism, ophthalmopathy was set apart by a 13 V-J model.

The gene calls are TRBV19 and TRBJ1-1; the D is unclear. Source: peripheral blood mononuclear cells (PBMCs), taken at new diagnosis, from a patient treated with antithyroid drugs. The receptor's source is a woman in her twenties or thirties with Graves disease. The chain's CDR3 is CASSMTANTEAFF. The CDR3 DNA follows: TGTGCCAGTAGCATGACTGCGAACACTGAAGCTTTCTTT.